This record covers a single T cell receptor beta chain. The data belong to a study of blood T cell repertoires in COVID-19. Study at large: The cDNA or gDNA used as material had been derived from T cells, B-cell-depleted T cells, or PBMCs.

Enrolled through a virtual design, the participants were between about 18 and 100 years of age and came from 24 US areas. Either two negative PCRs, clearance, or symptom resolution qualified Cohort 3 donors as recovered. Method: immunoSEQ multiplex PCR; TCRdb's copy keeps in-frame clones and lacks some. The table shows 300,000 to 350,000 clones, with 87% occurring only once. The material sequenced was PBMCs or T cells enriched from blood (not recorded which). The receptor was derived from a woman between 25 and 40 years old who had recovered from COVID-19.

This CDR3 reads CSAGTGQEKLFF. The CDR3 nucleotides are TGCAGCGCTGGGACAGGTCAGGAAAAACTGTTTTTT. The J gene is TRBJ1-4, the V gene TRBV29-1; 8 bases fit TRBD1. Germline loops: CDR1 SQVTM, CDR2 ANQGSEA. The CDR3 runs 12 residues. V lost 7 bases to trimming and J lost 8 bases; unmatched junction nucleotides: 6.